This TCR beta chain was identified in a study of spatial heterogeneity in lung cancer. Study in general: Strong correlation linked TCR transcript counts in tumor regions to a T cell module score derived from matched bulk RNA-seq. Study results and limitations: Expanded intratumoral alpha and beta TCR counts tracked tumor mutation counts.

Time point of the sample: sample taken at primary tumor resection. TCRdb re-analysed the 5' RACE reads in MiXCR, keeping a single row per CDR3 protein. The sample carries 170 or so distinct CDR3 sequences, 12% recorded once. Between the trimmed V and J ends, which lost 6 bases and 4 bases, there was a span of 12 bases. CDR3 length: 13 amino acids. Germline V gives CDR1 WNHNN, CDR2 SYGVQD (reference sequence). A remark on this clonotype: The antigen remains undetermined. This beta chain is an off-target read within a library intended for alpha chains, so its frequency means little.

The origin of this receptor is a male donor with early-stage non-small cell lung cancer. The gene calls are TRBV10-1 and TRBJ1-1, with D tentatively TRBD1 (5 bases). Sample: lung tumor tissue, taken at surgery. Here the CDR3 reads CASSRDWGTEAFF. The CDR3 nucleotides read TGCGCCAGCAGCCGGGACTGGGGCACTGAAGCTTTCTTT.